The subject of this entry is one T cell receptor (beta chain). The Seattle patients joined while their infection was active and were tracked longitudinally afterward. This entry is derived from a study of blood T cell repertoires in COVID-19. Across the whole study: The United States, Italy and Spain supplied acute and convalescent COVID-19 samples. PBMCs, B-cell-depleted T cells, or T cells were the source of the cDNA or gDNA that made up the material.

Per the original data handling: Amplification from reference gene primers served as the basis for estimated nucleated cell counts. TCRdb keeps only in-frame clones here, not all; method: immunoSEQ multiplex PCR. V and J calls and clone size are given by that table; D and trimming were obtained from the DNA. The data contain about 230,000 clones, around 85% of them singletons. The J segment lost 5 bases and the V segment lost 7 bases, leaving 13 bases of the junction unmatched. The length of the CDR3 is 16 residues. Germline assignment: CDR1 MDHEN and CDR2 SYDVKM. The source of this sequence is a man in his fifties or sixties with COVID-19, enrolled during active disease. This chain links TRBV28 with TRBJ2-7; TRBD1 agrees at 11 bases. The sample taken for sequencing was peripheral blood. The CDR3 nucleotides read TGTGCCAGCACCCCTTTGGGGACAGGGGGTTATAACGAGCAGTACTTC. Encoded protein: CASTPLGTGGYNEQYF.